This T cell receptor beta chain derives from a study of siplizumab effects on memory and regulatory T cells. Study outcomes and limitations: Unstimulated subset assignment was obtained for only a minor fraction of alloreactive clones.

Clones were sequenced by immunoSEQ multiplex PCR, and TCRdb holds only the in-frame ones, with some missing. The sample lists approximately 100,000 clones, 85% to 95% occurring once. About this clone itself: Its antigen is currently unknown.

The receptor's source is a human donor in good health. Source material: non-Treg CD4+ T cells sorted from blood.

The CDR3 bases are TGTGCCATCAGTGACCCGGGAGGGAGGAATCAGCCCCAGCATTTT. Protein product: CAISDPGGRNQPQHF. The gene calls are TRBV10-3 and TRBJ1-5, with unresolved D. V lost 3 bases to trimming and J lost 4 bases, with 13 bases between them. The CDR3 has 15 amino acids. Germline V gene data show CDR1 as ENHRY and CDR2 as SYGVKD.